This T cell receptor (beta chain) derives from a study of blood T cell repertoires in COVID-19. About the study: Researchers got acute and convalescent COVID-19 samples from the United States, Italy and Spain. PBMCs, B-cell-depleted T cells, or T cells were the source of the cDNA or gDNA that made up the material.

Trimming stripped 4 bases from V and 1 base from J, with 11 bases between. CDR1 is SGHRS and CDR2 is YFSETQ in the germline V gene. The CDR3 length is 14 residues. Per the study methods: Cell counts per sample came from amplifying reference gene primers. This table comes from immunoSEQ multiplex PCR, and its TCRdb copy is limited to in-frame clones, with some not included. The V and J calls and the clone size are those of that table, but D and trimming were determined from the DNA. The profile shows about 81,000 clones, roughly four fifths of them singletons. The chain recombines TRBV5-1 with TRBJ1-2; perhaps TRBD1 as D (5 bases). This sequence was found in a human donor in a cohort sampled during active COVID-19. Sequences were obtained from peripheral blood. This CDR3 reads CASSPLQVNYGYTF. CDR3 coding DNA: TGCGCCAGCAGCCCCTTACAGGTTAACTATGGCTACACCTTC.